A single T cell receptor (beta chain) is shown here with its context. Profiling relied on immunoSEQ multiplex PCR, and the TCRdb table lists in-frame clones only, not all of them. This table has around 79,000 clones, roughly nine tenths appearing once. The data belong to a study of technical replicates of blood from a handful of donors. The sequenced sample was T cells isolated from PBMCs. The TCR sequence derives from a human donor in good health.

DNA for the CDR3: TGTGCCAGCAGTTCGGGACTAGAATTCACAAATGAGCAGTTCTTC. Residues: CASSSGLEFTNEQFF. The chain uses TRBV28 and TRBJ2-1, with TRBD2 identical over 8 bases. The ends lost 4 bases at V and 7 bases at J; junction bases unmatched: 9. Per germline, CDR1 MDHEN and CDR2 SYDVKM. There are 15 residues in the CDR3.